This is a list of T cell receptor beta chains from one sample in a study of shared clonotypes between healthy human individuals. Profiling relied on immunoSEQ multiplex PCR, and the TCRdb table lists in-frame clones only, not all of them. The sample holds 2 million to 3 million clones, roughly 93% seen once. Source material: naive CD4+ T cells from PBMCs. These receptor sequences come from a man younger than 35 in good health. Some clones in this sample may be carry-over from other donors' samples. Both conserved end residues are part of each CDR3. The order of the fields is clone size, V gene, J gene, D gene, CDR3 DNA, CDR3 protein. D genes are given only for firm matches. Clone size appears in some rows only: once, few, many, or a class for an expanded clone.

NA	TRBV7-2	TRBJ1-1	NA	TGTGCCAGCAGCACCTACGGGTGGGGGACTGAAGCTTTCTTT	CASSTYGWGTEAFF
NA	TRBV4-2	TRBJ2-3	TRBD2	TGTGCCAGCAGCCAAGCACTAGCGGGAGCAGATACGCAGTATTTT	CASSQALAGADTQYF
NA	TRBV9	TRBJ2-1	TRBD2	TGTGCCAGCAGCGTTGGCGGGGGGACCCACTACAATGAGCAGTTCTTC	CASSVGGGTHYNEQFF
NA	TRBV2	TRBJ2-7	NA	TGTGCCAGCAGTGATAATAACGGTCCCTACGAGCAGTACTTC	CASSDNNGPYEQYF
NA	TRBV28	TRBJ2-7	NA	TGTGCCAGCAGTTTAATGTCAGGCGAGACCTACGAGCAGTACTTC	CASSLMSGETYEQYF
NA	TRBV4-3	TRBJ2-1	NA	TGCGCCAGCAGCCGGGTGGGCTACAATGAGCAGTTCTTC	CASSRVGYNEQFF
once	TRBV4-2	TRBJ2-1	NA	TGTGCCAGCAGCCAAGGACTGAAGTTGAGCTTTAGAAGGGCGGGTCGACCCAATGAGCAGTTCTTC	CASSQGLKLSFRRAGRPNEQFF
NA	TRBV21-1	TRBJ2-1	NA	TGTGCCACCGGTAGCGGGAGAGGGGATGAGCAGTTCTTC	CATGSGRGDEQFF
NA	TRBV6-1	TRBJ2-1	NA	TGTGCCAGCAGTGACTGGGGGTCCTACAATGAGCAGTTCTTC	CASSDWGSYNEQFF
NA	TRBV5-4	TRBJ2-3	NA	TGTGCCAGCAGCCGAGCGGGACAGGCGGGCACGGATACGCAGTATTTT	CASSRAGQAGTDTQYF
NA	TRBV7-9	TRBJ2-3	NA	TGTGCCAGCAGCTTAGGATTGGGAGCAGATACGCAGTATTTT	CASSLGLGADTQYF
NA	TRBV6-5	TRBJ2-3	NA	TGTGCCAGCAGTTACTCTGACAGCCGCACAGATACGCAGTATTTT	CASSYSDSRTDTQYF
NA	TRBV2	TRBJ2-1	TRBD1	TGTGCCAGCAGTGTCGGGACAGTTTACTACAATGAGCAGTTCTTC	CASSVGTVYYNEQFF
NA	TRBV5-1	TRBJ2-7	TRBD2	TGCGCCAGCAGCTTGGGGGGACTAGCGGGAGGATTGTCGGACGAGCAGTACTTC	CASSLGGLAGGLSDEQYF
NA	TRBV10-3	TRBJ1-1	NA	TGTGCCATCGGAGGCCAGCCGAACACTGAAGCTTTCTTT	CAIGGQPNTEAFF
NA	TRBV5-1	TRBJ2-3	TRBD2	TGCGCCAGCAGCTTGCCTAGCGGGAGCGTAGATACGCAGTATTTT	CASSLPSGSVDTQYF
NA	TRBV29-1	TRBJ1-3	TRBD1	TGCAGCGTTGAAGATCCCCGGCAGGGGGAGACCATATATTTT	CSVEDPRQGETIYF
NA	TRBV10-3	TRBJ2-7	NA	TGTGCCATAGGGCCTCGAGGGACCTACGAGCAGTACTTC	CAIGPRGTYEQYF
NA	TRBV7-2	TRBJ2-2	NA	TGTGCCAGCAGCTTCTTGGGCGGGGAGCTGTTTTTT	CASSFLGGELFF
NA	TRBV7-2	TRBJ2-7	NA	TGTGCCAGCAGCTTAGTTTTCGGGACGGGCTCCTACGAGCAGTACTTC	CASSLVFGTGSYEQYF
NA	TRBV28	TRBJ2-7	NA	TGTGCCAGCAGTTTGGTTTCCTACGAGCAGTACTTC	CASSLVSYEQYF
NA	TRBV6-5	TRBJ2-7	TRBD1	TGTGCCAGCAGCCTGGGACAGGGGGCCTCCTACGAGCAGTACTTC	CASSLGQGASYEQYF
once	TRBV5-1	TRBJ1-5	NA	TGCGCCAGCAGCGCGGACGGCCATCAGCCCCAGCATTTT	CASSADGHQPQHF
once	TRBV6-1	TRBJ2-7	NA	TGTGCCACTTCGGTAACACGTTCCTACGAGCAGTACTTC	CATSVTRSYEQYF
NA	TRBV14	TRBJ2-5	NA	TGTGCCAGCAGCTGGGGGCAAGAGACCCAGTACTTC	CASSWGQETQYF
NA	TRBV18	TRBJ2-7	NA	TGTGCCAGCTCACCGGTGCCTTCCTACGAGCAGTACTTC	CASSPVPSYEQYF
NA	TRBV7-8	TRBJ1-1	NA	TGTGCCAGCAGCTTAGTATCCCGGGTTGGAACTGAAGCTTTCTTT	CASSLVSRVGTEAFF
NA	TRBV29-1	TRBJ2-1	TRBD2	TGCAGCGCGCGAGCGGGGAGCGGCTACAATGAGCAGTTCTTC	CSARAGSGYNEQFF
NA	TRBV29-1	TRBJ1-4	NA	TGCAGCACCAGGGACGGGAATGAAAAACTGTTTTTT	CSTRDGNEKLFF
NA	TRBV11-2	TRBJ2-3	NA	TGTGCCAGCAGCTTAGCAGGCAGGGTTACAGATACGCAGTATTTT	CASSLAGRVTDTQYF
NA	TRBV5-1	TRBJ1-3	TRBD1	TGCGCCAGCAGCATCGGGACAGACTCTGGAAACACCATATATTTT	CASSIGTDSGNTIYF
few	TRBV6-5	TRBJ1-1	NA	TGTGCCAGCAGGGTCAGCATGAACACTGAAGCTTTCTTT	CASRVSMNTEAFF
NA	TRBV11-2	TRBJ2-7	NA	TGTGCCAGCAGCCCTTTTTTTTTGCGCATACCCTACGAGCAGTACTTC	CASSPFFLRIPYEQYF
few	TRBV16	TRBJ1-1	NA	TGTGCCAGCAGCCAATACTGGAGGGAGGCGACTGAAGCTTTCTTT	CASSQYWREATEAFF
NA	TRBV6-6	TRBJ2-5	NA	TGTGCCAGCAGCCAAGATCGGTACCAAGAGACCCAGTACTTC	CASSQDRYQETQYF
NA	TRBV2	TRBJ2-1	TRBD2	TGTGCCAGCAGTGAAAGTGCGGGAGGGTACAATGAGCAGTTCTTC	CASSESAGGYNEQFF
NA	TRBV7-9	TRBJ1-3	NA	TGTGCCAGCAGCTTAGGGTTCTCTGGAAACACCATATATTTT	CASSLGFSGNTIYF
NA	TRBV2	TRBJ2-1	NA	TGTGCCAGCAGTGTACAGACGGGGAGGAATGAGCAGTTCTTC	CASSVQTGRNEQFF
NA	TRBV7-2	TRBJ2-1	NA	TGTGCCAGCAGCGTACAAAGGGGGGGGCCCCCGTTCTTC	CASSVQRGGPPFF
NA	TRBV7-9	TRBJ1-5	TRBD1	TGTGCCAGCAGTCCAGGACAGGGGGCTAGCAATCAGCCCCAGCATTTT	CASSPGQGASNQPQHF
once	TRBV6-6	TRBJ2-1	TRBD2	TGTGCCAGCAGTTACCGCGGGACTAGCGGGAGGGATGAGCAGTTCTTC	CASSYRGTSGRDEQFF
NA	TRBV29-1	TRBJ1-1	NA	TGCAGCGTTGGAGGAATTGGTGCAGTAGCTTTCTTT	CSVGGIGAVAFF
once	TRBV7-3	TRBJ1-2	NA	TGTGCCAGCAGCTTAACTGGCAGGTCGGATGGCTACACCTTC	CASSLTGRSDGYTF